This T cell receptor beta chain derives from a study of PD-1 blockade in classical Hodgkin lymphoma. The study's findings and limits: Newly diagnosed patients reportedly trailed healthy donors in baseline TCR diversity. Factors driving the repertoire differences, possibly disease activity or prior therapy, remain undefined. CD8+ TCR diversity did not rise significantly by C4D1, unlike CD4+.

All patients relapsed after autologous stem cell transplantation, and brentuximab vedotin exposure varied. Reported best responses ranged across complete response, partial response or progressive disease. Germline CDR1 reads SGHAT; CDR2 reads FQNNGV. V was pared by 5 bases and J by 11 bases, with 14 bases between. The CDR3 contains 12 residues. Using immunoSEQ multiplex PCR, the repertoire was profiled, and TCRdb retains in-frame clones only, with some absent. The profile shows 55,000 to 65,000 clones, approximately 92% of them singletons. In the case of this clone: As yet, its antigen is unknown.

The J gene is TRBJ2-3, the V gene TRBV11-2; D is possibly TRBD1 (6 bases). The clonotype was recovered from a human donor with classical Hodgkin lymphoma. This specimen was peripheral blood mononuclear cells (PBMCs), taken at baseline. Here the CDR3 reads CASSQGGPRQYF. For the CDR3, the DNA is TGTGCCAGCAGCCAAGGGGGACCGCGGCAGTATTTT.